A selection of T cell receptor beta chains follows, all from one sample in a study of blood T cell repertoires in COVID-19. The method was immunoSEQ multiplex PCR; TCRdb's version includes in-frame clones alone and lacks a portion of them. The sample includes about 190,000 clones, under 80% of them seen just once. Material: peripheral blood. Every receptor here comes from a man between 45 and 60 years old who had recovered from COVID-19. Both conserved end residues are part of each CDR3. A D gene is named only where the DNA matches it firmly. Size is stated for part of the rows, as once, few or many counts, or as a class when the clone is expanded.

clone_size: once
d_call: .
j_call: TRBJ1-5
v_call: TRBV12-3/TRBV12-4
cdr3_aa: CASSRQSNQPQHF
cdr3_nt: TGTGCCAGCAGCAGACAGAGCAATCAGCCCCAGCATTTT

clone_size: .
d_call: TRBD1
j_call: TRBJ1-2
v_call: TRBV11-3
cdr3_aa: CASSPGQGPRTF
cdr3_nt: TGTGCCAGCAGCCCGGGACAGGGGCCACGTACCTTC

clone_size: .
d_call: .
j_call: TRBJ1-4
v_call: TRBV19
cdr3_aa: CASSIGQTTNEKLFF
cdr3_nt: TGTGCCAGTAGTATAGGTCAAACAACTAATGAAAAACTGTTTTTT

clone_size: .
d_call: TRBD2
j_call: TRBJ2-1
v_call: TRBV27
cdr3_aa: CASSPGIAGNEQFF
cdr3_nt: TGTGCCAGCAGTCCCGGGATAGCGGGCAATGAGCAGTTCTTC

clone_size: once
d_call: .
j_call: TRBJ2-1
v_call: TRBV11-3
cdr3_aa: CASSLVGSQGGEQFF
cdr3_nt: TGTGCCAGCAGCTTAGTAGGTTCACAGGGCGGTGAGCAGTTCTTC

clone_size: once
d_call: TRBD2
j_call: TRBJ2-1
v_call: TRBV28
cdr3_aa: CATGLAETYNEQFF
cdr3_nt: TGTGCCACCGGACTAGCGGAAACTTACAATGAGCAGTTCTTC

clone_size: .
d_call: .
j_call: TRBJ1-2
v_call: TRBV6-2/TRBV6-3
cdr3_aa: CASSHREGGYTF
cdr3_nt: TGTGCCAGCAGCCACAGGGAGGGTGGCTACACCTTC

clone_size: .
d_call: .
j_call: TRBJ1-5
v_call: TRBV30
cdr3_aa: CAWSSGNQGNQPQHF
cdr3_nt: TGTGCCTGGAGTAGTGGCAACCAGGGCAATCAGCCCCAGCATTTT

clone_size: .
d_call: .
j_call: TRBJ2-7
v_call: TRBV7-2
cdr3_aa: CASSPSTLIYEQYF
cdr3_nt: TGTGCCAGCAGCCCCTCGACACTTATCTACGAGCAGTACTTC

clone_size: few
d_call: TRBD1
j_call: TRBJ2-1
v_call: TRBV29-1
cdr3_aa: CSVEDYGTEELNEQFF
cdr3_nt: TGCAGCGTTGAAGATTACGGGACAGAAGAACTCAATGAGCAGTTCTTC

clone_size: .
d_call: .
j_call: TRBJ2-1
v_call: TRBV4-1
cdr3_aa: CASSQELGGAGNEQFF
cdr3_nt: TGCGCCAGCAGCCAAGAACTAGGGGGGGCGGGCAATGAGCAGTTCTTC

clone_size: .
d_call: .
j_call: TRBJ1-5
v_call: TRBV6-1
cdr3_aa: CASSEHTGLYSNQPQHF
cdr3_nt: TGTGCCAGCAGTGAACATACAGGGCTCTATAGCAATCAGCCCCAGCATTTT

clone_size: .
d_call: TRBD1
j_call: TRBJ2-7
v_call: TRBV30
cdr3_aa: CAWATGTGRYEQYF
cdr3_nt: TGTGCCTGGGCGACCGGGACAGGGCGGTACGAGCAGTACTTC

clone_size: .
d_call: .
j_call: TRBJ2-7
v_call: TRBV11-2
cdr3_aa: CASSSQGFYEQYF
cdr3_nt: TGTGCCAGCAGTTCCCAGGGGTTCTACGAGCAGTACTTC

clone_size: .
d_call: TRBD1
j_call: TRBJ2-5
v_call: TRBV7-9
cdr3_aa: CASSLTGTEHQETQYF
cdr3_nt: TGTGCCAGCAGCTTAACCGGGACAGAACACCAAGAGACCCAGTACTTC

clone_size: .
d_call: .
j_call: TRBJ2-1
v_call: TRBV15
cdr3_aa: CATSRDRLVSEQFF
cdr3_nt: TGTGCCACCAGCAGAGATAGGCTAGTCAGTGAGCAGTTCTTC

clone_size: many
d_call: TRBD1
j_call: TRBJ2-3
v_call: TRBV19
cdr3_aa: CASSIPAGTGTDTQYF
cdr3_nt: TGTGCCAGTAGTATCCCTGCCGGGACAGGGACAGATACGCAGTATTTT

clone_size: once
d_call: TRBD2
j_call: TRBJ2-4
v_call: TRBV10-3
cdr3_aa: CAISDAGVAKNIQYF
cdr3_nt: TGTGCCATCAGTGATGCGGGGGTAGCCAAAAACATTCAGTACTTC

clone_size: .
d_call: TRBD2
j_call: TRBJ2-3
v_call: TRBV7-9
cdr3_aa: CASSLDGRGTDTQYF
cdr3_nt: TGTGCCAGCAGCTTAGATGGGAGGGGCACAGATACGCAGTATTTT

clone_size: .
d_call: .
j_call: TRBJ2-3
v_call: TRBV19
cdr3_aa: CASSIFPGNPITDTQYF
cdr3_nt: TGTGCCAGTAGTATATTTCCTGGTAACCCTATCACAGATACGCAGTATTTT

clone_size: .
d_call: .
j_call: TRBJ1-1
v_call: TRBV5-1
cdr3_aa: CASSPTTRMNTEAFF
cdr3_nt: TGCGCCAGCAGCCCAACGACAAGGATGAACACTGAAGCTTTCTTT

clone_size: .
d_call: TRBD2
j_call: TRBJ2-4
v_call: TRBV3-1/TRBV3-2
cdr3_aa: CASGQRPPSGLAKNIQYF
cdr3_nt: TGTGCCAGCGGCCAAAGACCCCCTAGCGGACTAGCCAAAAACATTCAGTACTTC

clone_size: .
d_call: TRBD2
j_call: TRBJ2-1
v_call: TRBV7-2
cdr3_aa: CASSLAGLAQTKRVKHNEQFF
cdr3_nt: TGTGCCAGCAGCTTAGCGGGACTAGCCCAGACGAAGCGTGTCAAACACAATGAGCAGTTCTTC

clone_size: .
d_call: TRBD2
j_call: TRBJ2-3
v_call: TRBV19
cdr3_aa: CASSPLSGTDTQYF
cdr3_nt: TGTGCCAGTAGCCCTCTTAGCGGGACAGATACGCAGTATTTT

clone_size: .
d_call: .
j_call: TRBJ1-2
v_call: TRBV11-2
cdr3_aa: CASSPGGGFGYTF
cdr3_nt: TGTGCCAGCAGCCCGGGGGGAGGGTTTGGCTACACCTTC

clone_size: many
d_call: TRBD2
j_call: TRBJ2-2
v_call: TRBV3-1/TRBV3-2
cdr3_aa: CASSQGGRQNTGELFF
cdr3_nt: TGTGCCAGCAGCCAGGGCGGGAGGCAGAACACCGGGGAGCTGTTTTTT

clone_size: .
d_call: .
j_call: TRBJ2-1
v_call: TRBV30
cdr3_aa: CAWSGQTRLIGVGQFF
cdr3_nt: TGTGCCTGGAGTGGACAAACGAGGCTGATCGGGGTTGGGCAGTTCTTC

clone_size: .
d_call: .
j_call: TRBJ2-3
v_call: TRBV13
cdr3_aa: CASSGNGLFTDTQYF
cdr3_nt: TGTGCCAGCAGCGGAAACGGGTTGTTCACAGATACGCAGTATTTT

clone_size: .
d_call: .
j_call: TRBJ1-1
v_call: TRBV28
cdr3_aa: CASSPPGGGAWWTEAFF
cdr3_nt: TGTGCCAGCAGTCCCCCGGGAGGGGGTGCTTGGTGGACTGAAGCTTTCTTT

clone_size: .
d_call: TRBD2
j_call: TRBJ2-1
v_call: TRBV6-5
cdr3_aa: CASSYRLAGYNEQFF
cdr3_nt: TGTGCCAGCAGTTACCGACTAGCGGGGTACAATGAGCAGTTCTTC

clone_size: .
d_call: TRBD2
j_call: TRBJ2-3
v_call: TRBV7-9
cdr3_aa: CASSLAGLLSGSTDTQYF
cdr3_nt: TGTGCCAGCAGCTTAGCGGGACTCCTTAGCGGGAGCACAGATACGCAGTATTTT

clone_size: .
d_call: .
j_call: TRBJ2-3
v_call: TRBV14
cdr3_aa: CASSHGRHTDTQYF
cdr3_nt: TGTGCCAGCAGCCACGGTAGACACACAGATACGCAGTATTTT

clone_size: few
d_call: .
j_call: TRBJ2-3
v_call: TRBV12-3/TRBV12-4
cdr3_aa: CASSGTSDTQYF
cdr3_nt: TGTGCCAGCAGTGGGACATCAGATACGCAGTATTTT

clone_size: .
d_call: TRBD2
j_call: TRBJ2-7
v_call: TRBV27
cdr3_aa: CASSGLADYEQYF
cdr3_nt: TGTGCCAGCAGTGGACTAGCGGATTACGAGCAGTACTTC

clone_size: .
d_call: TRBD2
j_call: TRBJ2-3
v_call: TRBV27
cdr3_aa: CASSLLAGTDTQYF
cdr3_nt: TGTGCCAGCAGTTTACTAGCGGGCACAGATACGCAGTATTTT

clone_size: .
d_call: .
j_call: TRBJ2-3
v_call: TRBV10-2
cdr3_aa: CASSDTGVADTQYF
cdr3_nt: TGCGCCAGCAGTGATACGGGAGTAGCAGATACGCAGTATTTT

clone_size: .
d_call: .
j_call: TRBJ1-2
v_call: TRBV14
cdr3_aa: CASSEDLNYGYTF
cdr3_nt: TGTGCCAGCAGCGAAGACCTCAACTATGGCTACACCTTC

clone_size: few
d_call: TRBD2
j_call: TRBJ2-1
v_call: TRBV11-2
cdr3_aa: CASSLGLAGLSSYNEQFF
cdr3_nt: TGTGCCAGCAGCTTAGGCCTAGCGGGCCTAAGCTCCTACAATGAGCAGTTCTTC

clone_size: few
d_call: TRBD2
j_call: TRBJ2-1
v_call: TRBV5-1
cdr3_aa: CASSFRGGPSYNEQFF
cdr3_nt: TGCGCCAGCAGCTTTCGGGGGGGCCCCTCCTACAATGAGCAGTTCTTC

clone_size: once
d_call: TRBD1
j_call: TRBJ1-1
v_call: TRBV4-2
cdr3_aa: CASSPPGQGKTEAFF
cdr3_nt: TGTGCCAGCAGCCCTCCGGGACAGGGTAAGACTGAAGCTTTCTTT

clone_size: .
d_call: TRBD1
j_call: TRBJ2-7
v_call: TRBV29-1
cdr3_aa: CSVTGGAWYEQYF
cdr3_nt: TGCAGCGTCACAGGGGGCGCGTGGTACGAGCAGTACTTC

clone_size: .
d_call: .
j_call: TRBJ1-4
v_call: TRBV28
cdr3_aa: CAIRESTNEKLFF
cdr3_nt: TGTGCCATCCGGGAATCAACTAATGAAAAACTGTTTTTT

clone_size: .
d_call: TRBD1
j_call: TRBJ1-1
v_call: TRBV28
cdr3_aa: CASSLLGQGNTEAFF
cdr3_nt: TGTGCCAGCAGTTTACTGGGACAGGGGAACACTGAAGCTTTCTTT

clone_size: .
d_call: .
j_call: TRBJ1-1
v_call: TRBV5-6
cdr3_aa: CASSYSRNTEAFF
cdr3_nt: TGTGCCAGCAGCTATTCCCGGAACACTGAAGCTTTCTTT

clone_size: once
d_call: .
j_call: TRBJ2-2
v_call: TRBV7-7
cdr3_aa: CASSPLGRNTGELFF
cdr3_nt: TGTGCCAGCAGCCCTCTCGGTAGAAACACCGGGGAGCTGTTTTTT

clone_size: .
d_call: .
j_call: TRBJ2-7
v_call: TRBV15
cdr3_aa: CATSRVTREDEQYF
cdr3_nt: TGTGCCACCAGCAGAGTAACCAGGGAAGACGAGCAGTACTTC

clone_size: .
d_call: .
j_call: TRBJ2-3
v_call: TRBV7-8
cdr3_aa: CASSLGGPSTDTQYF
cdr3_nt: TGTGCCAGCAGCTTAGGAGGGCCCAGCACAGATACGCAGTATTTT

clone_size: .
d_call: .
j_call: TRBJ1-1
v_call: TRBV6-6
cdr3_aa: CASLLGGAIEAFF
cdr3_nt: TGTGCCAGCCTCCTAGGGGGGGCGATTGAAGCTTTCTTT

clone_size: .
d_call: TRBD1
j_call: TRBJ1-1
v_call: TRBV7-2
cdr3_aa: CASSLGPPGTGAEAFF
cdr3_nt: TGTGCCAGCAGCTTAGGTCCCCCGGGGACAGGAGCTGAAGCTTTCTTT

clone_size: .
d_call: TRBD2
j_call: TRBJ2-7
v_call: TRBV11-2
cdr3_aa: CASSSHRAAGGLGEQYF
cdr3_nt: TGTGCCAGCAGCTCCCATCGGGCAGCGGGAGGCCTGGGGGAGCAGTACTTC

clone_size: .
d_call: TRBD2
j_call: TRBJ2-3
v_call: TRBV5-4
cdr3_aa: CASSAKRPGLDHTDTQYF
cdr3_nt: TGTGCCAGCAGCGCAAAGCGGCCGGGACTAGACCACACAGATACGCAGTATTTT

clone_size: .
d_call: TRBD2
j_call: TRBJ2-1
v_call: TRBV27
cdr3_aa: CASSPRTSTYNEQFF
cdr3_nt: TGTGCCAGCAGTCCACGGACTAGCACCTACAATGAGCAGTTCTTC